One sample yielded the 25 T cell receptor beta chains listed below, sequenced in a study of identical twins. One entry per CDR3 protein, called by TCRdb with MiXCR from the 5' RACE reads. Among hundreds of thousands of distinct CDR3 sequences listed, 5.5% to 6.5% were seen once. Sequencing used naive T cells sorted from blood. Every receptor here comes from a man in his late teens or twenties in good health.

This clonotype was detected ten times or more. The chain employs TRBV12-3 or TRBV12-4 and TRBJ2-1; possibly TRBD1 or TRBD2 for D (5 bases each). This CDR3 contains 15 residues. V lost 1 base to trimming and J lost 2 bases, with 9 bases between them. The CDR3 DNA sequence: TGTGCCAGCAGTTTAGGTCGGGGCGCCTACAATGAGCAGTTCTTC. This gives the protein CASSLGRGAYNEQFF.

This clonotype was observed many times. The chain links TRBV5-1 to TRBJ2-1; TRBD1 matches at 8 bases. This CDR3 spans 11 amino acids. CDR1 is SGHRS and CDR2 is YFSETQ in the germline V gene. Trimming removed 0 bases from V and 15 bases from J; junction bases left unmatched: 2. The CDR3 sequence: CASSLGTGSFF. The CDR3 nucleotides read TGCGCCAGCAGCTTGGGGACAGGGTCGTTCTTC.

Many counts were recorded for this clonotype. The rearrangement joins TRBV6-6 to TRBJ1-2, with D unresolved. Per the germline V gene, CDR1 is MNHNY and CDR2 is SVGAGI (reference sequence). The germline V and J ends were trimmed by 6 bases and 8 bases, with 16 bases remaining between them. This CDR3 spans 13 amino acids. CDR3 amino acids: CASRARSKEGYTF. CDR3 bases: TGTGCCAGCAGGGCCCGTTCGAAGGAGGGCTACACCTTC.

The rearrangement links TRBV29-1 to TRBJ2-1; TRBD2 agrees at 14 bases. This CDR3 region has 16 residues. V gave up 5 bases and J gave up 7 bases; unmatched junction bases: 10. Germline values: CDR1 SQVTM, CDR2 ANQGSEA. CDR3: CSVLGTSGSLGNEQFF. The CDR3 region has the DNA TGCAGCGTTTTAGGGACTAGCGGGAGTCTGGGGAATGAGCAGTTCTTC.

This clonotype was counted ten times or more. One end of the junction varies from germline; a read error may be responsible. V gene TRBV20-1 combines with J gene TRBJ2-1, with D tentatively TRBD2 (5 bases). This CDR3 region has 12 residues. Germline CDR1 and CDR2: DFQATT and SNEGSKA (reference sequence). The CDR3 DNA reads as TGCAGTGCCAGAGTTGAGGGCGATGAGCAGTTCTTC. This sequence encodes CSARVEGDEQFF.

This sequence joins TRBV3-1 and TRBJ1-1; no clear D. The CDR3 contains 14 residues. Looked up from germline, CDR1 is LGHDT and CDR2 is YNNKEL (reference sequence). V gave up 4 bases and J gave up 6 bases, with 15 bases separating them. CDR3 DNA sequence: TGTGCCAGCAGCCCACCCCTTATGGGCGCTGAAGCTTTCTTT. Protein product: CASSPPLMGAEAFF.

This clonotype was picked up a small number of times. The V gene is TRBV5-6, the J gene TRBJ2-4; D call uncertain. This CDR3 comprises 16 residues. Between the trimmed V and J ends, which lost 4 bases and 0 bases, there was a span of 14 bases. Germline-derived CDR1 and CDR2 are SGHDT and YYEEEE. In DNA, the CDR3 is TGTGCCAGCAGCCCCCGGGCCACCCTAGCCAAAAACATTCAGTACTTC. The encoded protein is CASSPRATLAKNIQYF. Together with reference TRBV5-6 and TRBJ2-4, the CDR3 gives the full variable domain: DAGVTQSPTHLIKTRGQQVTLRCSPKSGHDTVSWYQQALGQGPQFIFQYYEEEERQRGNFPDRFSGHQFPNYSSELNVNALLLGDSALYLCASSPRATLAKNIQYFGAGTRLSVL.

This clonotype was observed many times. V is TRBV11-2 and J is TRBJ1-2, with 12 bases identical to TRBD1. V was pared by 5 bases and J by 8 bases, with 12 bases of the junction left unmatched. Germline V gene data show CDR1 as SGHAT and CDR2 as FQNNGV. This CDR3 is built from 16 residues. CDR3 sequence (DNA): TGTGCCAGCAGCCGAACCGGGACAGGGGGCAAAGGCGGCTACACCTTC. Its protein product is CASSRTGTGGKGGYTF.

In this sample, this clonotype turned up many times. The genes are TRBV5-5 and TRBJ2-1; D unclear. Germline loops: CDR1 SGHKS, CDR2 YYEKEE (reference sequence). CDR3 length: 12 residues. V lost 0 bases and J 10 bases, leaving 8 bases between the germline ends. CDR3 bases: TGTGCCAGCAGCTTGGCCGATGGGGAGCAGTTCTTC. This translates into CASSLADGEQFF.

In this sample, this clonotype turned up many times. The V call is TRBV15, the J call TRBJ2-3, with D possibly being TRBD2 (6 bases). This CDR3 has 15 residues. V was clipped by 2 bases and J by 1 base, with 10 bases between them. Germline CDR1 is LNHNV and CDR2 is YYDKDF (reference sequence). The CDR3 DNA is TGTGCCACCAGCAGATGGGGAGGAGGCACAGATACGCAGTATTTT. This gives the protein CATSRWGGGTDTQYF.

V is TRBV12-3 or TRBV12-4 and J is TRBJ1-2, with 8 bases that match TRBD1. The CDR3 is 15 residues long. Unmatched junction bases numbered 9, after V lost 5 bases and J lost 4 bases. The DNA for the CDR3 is TGTGCCAGCAGTCTAAACGGACAGGGTGGCTATGGCTACACCTTC. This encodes CASSLNGQGGYGYTF.

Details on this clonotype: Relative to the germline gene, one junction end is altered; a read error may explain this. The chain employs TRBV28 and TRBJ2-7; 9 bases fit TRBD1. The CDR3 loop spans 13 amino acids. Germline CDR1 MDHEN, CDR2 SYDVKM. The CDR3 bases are TGTGCCACCGGGACAGGGTTCTCCTCCGAGCAGTACTTC. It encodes CATGTGFSSEQYF. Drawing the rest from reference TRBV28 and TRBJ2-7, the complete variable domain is DVKVTQSSRYLVKRTGEKVFLECVQDMDHENMFWYRQDPGLGLRLIYFSYDVKMKEKGDIPEGYSVSREKKERFSLILESASTNQTSMYLCATGTGFSSEQYFGPGTRLTVT.

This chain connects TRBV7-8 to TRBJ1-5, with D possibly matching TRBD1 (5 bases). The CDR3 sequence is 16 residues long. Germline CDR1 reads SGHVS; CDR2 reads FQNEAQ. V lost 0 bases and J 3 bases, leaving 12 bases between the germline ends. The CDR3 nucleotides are TGTGCCAGCAGCTTAGCGTTAGACAGCTACAATCAGCCCCAGCATTTT. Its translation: CASSLALDSYNQPQHF. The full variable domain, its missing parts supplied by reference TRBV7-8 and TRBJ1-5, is GAGVSQSPRYKVAKRGQDVALRCDPISGHVSLFWYQQALGQGPEFLTYFQNEAQLDKSGLPSDRFFAERPEGSVSTLKIQRTQQEDSAVYLCASSLALDSYNQPQHFGDGTRLSIL.

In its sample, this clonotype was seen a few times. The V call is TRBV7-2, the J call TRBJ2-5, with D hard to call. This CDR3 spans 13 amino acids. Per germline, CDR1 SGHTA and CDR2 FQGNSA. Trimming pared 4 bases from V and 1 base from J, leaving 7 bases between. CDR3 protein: CASSSRSQETQYF. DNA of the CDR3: TGTGCCAGCAGCTCGCGCAGCCAAGAGACCCAGTACTTC.

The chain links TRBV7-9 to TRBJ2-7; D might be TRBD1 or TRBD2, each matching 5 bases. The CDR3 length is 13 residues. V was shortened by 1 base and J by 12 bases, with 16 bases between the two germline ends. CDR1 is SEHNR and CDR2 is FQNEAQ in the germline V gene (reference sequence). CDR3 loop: CASSLGDELEGYF. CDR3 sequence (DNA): TGTGCCAGCAGCTTAGGGGACGAGCTAGAGGGGTACTTC.

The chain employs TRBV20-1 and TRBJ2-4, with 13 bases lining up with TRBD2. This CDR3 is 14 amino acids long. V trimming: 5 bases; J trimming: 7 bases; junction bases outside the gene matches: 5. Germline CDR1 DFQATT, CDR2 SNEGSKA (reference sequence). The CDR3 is CSARLAGGVNIQYF. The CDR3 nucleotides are TGCAGTGCTCGACTAGCGGGAGGTGTCAACATTCAGTACTTC.

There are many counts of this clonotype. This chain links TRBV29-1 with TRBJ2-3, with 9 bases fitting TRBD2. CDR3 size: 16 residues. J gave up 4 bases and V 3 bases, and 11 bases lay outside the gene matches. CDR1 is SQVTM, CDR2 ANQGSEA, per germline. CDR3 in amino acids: CSVDGREGQRPDTQYF. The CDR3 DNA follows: TGCAGCGTTGACGGGCGGGAGGGCCAACGCCCAGATACGCAGTATTTT.

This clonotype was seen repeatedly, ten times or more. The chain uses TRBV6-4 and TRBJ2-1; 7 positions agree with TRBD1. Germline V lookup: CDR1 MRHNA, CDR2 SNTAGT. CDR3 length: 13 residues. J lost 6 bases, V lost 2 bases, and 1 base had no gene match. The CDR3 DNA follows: TGTGCCAGCAGTGACCGGGACAGCAATGAGCAGTTCTTC. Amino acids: CASSDRDSNEQFF.

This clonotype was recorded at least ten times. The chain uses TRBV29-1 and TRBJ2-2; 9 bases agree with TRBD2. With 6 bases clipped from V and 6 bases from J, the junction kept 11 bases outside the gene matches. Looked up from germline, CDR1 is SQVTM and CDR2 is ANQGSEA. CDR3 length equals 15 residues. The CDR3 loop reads CSVTTRGREAGELFF. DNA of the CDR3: TGCAGCGTCACTACTCGCGGGAGGGAGGCCGGGGAGCTGTTTTTT.

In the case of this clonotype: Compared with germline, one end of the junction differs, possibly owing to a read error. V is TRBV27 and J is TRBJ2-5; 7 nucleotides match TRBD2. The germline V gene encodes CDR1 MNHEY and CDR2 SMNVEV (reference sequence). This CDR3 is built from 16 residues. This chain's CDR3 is CASRPREAIYQETQHF. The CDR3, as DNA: TGTGCCAGCAGACCCCGGGAGGCGATATACCAAGAGACCCAGCACTTC.

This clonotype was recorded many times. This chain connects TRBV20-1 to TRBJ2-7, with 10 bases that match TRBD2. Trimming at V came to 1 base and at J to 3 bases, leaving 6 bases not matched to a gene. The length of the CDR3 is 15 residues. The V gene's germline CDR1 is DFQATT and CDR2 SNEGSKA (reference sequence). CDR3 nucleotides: TGCAGTGCTAGAGGCACTAGCGGGAACCTCTACGAGCAGTACTTC. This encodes CSARGTSGNLYEQYF.

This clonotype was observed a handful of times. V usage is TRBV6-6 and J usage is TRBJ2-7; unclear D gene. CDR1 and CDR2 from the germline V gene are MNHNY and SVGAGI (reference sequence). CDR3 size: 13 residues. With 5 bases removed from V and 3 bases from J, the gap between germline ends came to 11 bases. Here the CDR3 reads CASSPAIFYEQYF. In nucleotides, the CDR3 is TGTGCCAGCAGTCCTGCTATTTTCTACGAGCAGTACTTC.

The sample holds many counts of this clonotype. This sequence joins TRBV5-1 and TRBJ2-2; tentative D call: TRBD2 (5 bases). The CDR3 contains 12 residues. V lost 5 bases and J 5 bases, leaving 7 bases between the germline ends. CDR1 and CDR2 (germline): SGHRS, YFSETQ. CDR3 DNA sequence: TGCGCCAGCAGTGGGGAGACCGGGGAGCTGTTTTTT. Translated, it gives CASSGETGELFF.

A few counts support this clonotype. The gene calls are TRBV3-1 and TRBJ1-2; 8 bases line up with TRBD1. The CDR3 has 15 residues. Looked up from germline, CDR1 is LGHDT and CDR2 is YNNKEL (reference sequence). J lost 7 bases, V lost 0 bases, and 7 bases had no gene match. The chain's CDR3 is CASSQDPDRVFGYTF. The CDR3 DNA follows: TGTGCCAGCAGCCAAGATCCGGACAGGGTTTTTGGCTACACCTTC.

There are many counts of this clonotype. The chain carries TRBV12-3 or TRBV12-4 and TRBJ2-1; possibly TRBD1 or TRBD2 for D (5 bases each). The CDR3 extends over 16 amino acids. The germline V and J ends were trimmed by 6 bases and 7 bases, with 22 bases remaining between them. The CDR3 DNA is TGTGCCAGCAGGGAAATAGGGACGAGCGTTAGGAATGAGCAGTTCTTC. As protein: CASREIGTSVRNEQFF.